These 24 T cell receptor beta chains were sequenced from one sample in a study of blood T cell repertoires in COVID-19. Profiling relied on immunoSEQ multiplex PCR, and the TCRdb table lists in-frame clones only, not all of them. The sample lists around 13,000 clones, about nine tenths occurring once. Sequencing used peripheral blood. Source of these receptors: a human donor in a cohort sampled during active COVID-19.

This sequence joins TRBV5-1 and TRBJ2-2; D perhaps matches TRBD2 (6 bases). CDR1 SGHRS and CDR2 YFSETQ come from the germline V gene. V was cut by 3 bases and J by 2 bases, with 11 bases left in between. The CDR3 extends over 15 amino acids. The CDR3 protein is CASSWGTSNTGELFF. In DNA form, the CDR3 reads TGCGCCAGCAGCTGGGGGACTTCAAACACCGGGGAGCTGTTTTTT.

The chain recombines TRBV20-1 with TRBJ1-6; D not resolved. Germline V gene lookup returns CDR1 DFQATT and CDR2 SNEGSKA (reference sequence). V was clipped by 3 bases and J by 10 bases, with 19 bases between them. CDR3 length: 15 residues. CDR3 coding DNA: TGCAGTGCTAGTCTAGGCGGGGTCGTAGGGTCACCCCTCCACTTT. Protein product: CSASLGGVVGSPLHF.

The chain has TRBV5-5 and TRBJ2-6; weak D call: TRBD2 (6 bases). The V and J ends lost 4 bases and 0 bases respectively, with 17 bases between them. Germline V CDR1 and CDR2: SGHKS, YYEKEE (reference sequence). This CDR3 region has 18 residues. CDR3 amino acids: CASSDGASVHSGANVLTF. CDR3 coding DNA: TGTGCCAGCAGCGATGGGGCTAGCGTCCACTCTGGGGCCAACGTCCTGACTTTC. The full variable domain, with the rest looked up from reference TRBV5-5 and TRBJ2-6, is DAGVTQSPTHLIKTRGQQVTLRCSPISGHKSVSWYQQVLGQGPQFIFQYYEKEERGRGNFPDRFSARQFPNYSSELNVNALLLGDSALYLCASSDGASVHSGANVLTFGAGSRLTVL.

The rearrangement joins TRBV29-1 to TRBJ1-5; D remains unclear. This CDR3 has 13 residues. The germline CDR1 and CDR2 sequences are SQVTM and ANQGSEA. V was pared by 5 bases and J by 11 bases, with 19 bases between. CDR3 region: CSVIFQEVRTQHF. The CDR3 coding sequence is TGCAGCGTTATTTTCCAGGAGGTGAGAACCCAGCATTTT.

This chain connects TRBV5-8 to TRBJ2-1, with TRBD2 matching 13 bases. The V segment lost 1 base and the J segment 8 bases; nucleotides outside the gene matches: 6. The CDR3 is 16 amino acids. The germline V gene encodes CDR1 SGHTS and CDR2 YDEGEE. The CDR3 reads CASSLSPGLAGYEQFF. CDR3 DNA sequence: TGTGCCAGCAGCTTGAGCCCGGGACTAGCGGGATATGAGCAGTTCTTC.

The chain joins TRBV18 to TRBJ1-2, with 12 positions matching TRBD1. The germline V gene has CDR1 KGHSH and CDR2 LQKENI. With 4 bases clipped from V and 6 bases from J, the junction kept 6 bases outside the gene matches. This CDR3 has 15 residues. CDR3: CASSLPGQGANGYTF. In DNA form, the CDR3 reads TGTGCCAGCTCACTCCCGGGACAGGGGGCAAATGGCTACACCTTC.

The CDR3 sequence: CASSFVGGEQYF. In DNA form, the CDR3 reads TGTGCCAGCAGCTTTGTCGGCGGAGAGCAGTACTTC. This chain uses TRBV7-2 with TRBJ2-7; no reliable D call. Germline V gene sequence: CDR1 SGHTA, CDR2 FQGNSA. V was shortened by 3 bases and J by 7 bases, with 10 bases between the two germline ends. The CDR3 is made up of 12 amino acids.

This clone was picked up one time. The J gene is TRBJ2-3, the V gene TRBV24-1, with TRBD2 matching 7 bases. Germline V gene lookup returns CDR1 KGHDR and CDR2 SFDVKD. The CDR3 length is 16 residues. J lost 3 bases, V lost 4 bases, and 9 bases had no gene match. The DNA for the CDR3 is TGTGCCACCAGTGACCCTCAGCCGGGGGGAACAGATACGCAGTATTTT. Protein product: CATSDPQPGGTDTQYF.

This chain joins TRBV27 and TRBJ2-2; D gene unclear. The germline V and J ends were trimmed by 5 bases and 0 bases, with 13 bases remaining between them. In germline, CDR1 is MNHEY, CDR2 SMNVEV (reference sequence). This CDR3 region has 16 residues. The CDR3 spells CASSALRKTNTGELFF. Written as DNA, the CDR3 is TGTGCCAGCAGTGCACTCAGGAAAACGAACACCGGGGAGCTGTTTTTT.

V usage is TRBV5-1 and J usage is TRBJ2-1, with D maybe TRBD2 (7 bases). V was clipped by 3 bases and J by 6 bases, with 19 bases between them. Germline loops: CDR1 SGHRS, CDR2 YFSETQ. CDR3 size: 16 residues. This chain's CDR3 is CASSSLRGGPSNEQFF. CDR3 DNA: TGCGCCAGCAGCTCCCTTAGGGGGGGGCCTTCCAATGAGCAGTTCTTC.

The CDR3 protein is CASSQVPGGSNQPQHF. In DNA, the CDR3 is TGCGCCAGCAGCCAAGTGCCGGGGGGGAGCAATCAGCCCCAGCATTTT. V usage is TRBV4-1 and J usage is TRBJ1-5, with D perhaps TRBD1 (5 bases). The CDR3 runs 16 residues. Germline V gives CDR1 MGHRA, CDR2 YSYEKL. Trimming took 1 base from V and 1 from J, leaving 11 bases between them.

The CDR3: CASHDFGRAFF. In nucleotides, the CDR3 is TGTGCCAGCCACGATTTTGGGAGAGCTTTCTTT. The V gene is TRBV19, the J gene TRBJ1-1; no clear D. Trimming pared 9 bases from V and 10 bases from J, leaving 15 bases between. CDR1 and CDR2 from the germline V gene are LNHDA and SQIVND (reference sequence). The CDR3 extends over 11 amino acids.

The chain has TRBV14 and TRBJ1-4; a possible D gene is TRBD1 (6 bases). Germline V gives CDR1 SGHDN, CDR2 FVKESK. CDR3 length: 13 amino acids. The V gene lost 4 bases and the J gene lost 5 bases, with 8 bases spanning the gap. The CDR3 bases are TGTGCCAGCAGCCTACAGGGAAATGAAAAACTGTTTTTT. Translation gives CASSLQGNEKLFF.

The CDR3: CASSFRQGNSPLHF. In DNA, the CDR3 is TGTGCCAGCAGCTTCCGACAGGGCAATTCACCCCTCCACTTT. The chain is built from TRBV7-2 and TRBJ1-6, with 7 bases identical to TRBD1. The CDR3 has 14 amino acids. Unmatched junction bases numbered 3, after V lost 3 bases and J lost 7 bases. Germline loops: CDR1 SGHTA, CDR2 FQGNSA.

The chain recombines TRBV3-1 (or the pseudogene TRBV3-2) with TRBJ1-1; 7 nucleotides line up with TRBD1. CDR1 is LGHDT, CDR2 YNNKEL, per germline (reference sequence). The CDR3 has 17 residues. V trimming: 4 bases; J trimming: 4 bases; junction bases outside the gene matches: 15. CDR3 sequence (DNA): TGTGCCAGCAGCCCGATCGGTGAAGGGGGCCGGAGCACTGAAGCTTTCTTT. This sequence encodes CASSPIGEGGRSTEAFF.

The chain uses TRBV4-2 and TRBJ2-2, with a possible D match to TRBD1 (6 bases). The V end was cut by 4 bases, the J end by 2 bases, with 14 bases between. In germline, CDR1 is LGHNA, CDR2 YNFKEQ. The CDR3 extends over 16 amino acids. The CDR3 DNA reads TGTGCCAGCAGCCCTAACCCCGGGACAAACACCGGGGAGCTGTTTTTT. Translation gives CASSPNPGTNTGELFF.

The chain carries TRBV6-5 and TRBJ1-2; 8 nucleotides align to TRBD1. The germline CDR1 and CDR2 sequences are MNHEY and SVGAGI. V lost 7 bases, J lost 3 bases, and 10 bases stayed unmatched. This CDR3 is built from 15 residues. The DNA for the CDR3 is TGTGCCAGCACCTTGGACAGGGACCTCCACTATGGCTACACCTTC. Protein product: CASTLDRDLHYGYTF.

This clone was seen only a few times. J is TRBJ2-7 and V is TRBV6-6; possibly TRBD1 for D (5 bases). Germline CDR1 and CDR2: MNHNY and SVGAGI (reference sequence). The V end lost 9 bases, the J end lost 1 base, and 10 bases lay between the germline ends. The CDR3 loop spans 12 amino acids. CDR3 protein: CASSTGSYEQYF. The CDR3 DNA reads TGTGCCAGTAGTACAGGATCCTACGAGCAGTACTTC.

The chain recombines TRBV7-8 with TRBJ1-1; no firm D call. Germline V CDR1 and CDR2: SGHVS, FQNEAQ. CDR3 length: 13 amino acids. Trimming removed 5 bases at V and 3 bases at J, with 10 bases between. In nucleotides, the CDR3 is TGTGCCAGCAGCCGGGGTCGGGACACTGAAGCTTTCTTT. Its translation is CASSRGRDTEAFF.

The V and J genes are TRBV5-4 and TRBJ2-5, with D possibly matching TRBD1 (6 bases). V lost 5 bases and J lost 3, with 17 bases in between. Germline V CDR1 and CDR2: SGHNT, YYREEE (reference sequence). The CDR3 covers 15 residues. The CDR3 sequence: CASSSPSRGKETQYF. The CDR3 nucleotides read TGTGCCAGCAGTTCCCCTTCGAGGGGGAAAGAGACCCAGTACTTC.

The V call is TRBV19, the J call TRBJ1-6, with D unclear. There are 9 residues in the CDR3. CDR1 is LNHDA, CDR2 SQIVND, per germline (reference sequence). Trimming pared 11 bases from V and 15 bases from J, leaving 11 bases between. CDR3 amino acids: CAGLMILHF. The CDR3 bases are TGTGCCGGACTAATGATCCTCCACTTT.

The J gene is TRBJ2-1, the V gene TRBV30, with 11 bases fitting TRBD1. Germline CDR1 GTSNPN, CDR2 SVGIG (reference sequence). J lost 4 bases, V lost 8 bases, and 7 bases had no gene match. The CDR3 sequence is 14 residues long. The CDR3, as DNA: TGTGCCGGCTTCGGGACAGGGGGTTACAATGAGCAGTTCTTC. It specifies CAGFGTGGYNEQFF.

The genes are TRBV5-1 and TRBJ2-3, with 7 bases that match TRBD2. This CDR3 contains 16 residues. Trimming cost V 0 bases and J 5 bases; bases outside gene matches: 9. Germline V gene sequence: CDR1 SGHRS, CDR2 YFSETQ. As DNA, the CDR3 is TGCGCCAGCAGCTTGGTTCAAACTAGCGAAGGAGATACGCAGTATTTT. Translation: CASSLVQTSEGDTQYF.

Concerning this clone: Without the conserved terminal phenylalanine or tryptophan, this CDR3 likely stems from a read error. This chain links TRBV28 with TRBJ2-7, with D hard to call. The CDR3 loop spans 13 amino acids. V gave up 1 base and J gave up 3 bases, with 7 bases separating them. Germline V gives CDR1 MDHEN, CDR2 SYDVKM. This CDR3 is CASSLSRIYEQYS. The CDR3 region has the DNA TGTGCCAGCAGTTTATCCAGGATCTACGAGCAGTACTCC.